The present TCR beta chain was sequenced within a study of blood T cell dynamics during melanoma immunotherapy. Overall study context: Patients with metastatic melanoma got pembrolizumab or nivolumab-ipilimumab as first-line care.

Study outcomes and limitations: Clones driving repertoire changes may be melanoma-specific or general immune activation.

Sequencing used immunoSEQ multiplex PCR; TCRdb keeps in-frame clones, though not all of them. The table includes about 24,000 clones, 87% detected once. Concerning this clone: The antigen is unknown.

Time point in this sample: pre-treatment baseline. Patients had no prior systemic cancer treatment, immunosuppressants or other active cancers. The sequence derives from a human donor with melanoma. This specimen consisted of blood, obtained from a patient treated with checkpoint blockade.

Written as DNA, the CDR3 is TGTGCCAGCAGTGGACAGGGTCGGGGAAATCAGCCCCAGCATTTT. Translated: CASSGQGRGNQPQHF. The chain joins TRBV28 to TRBJ1-5; TRBD1 matches at 8 bases. The J segment lost 4 bases and the V segment lost 5 bases, leaving 7 bases of the junction unmatched. The CDR3 contains 15 residues. Germline assignment: CDR1 MDHEN and CDR2 SYDVKM.